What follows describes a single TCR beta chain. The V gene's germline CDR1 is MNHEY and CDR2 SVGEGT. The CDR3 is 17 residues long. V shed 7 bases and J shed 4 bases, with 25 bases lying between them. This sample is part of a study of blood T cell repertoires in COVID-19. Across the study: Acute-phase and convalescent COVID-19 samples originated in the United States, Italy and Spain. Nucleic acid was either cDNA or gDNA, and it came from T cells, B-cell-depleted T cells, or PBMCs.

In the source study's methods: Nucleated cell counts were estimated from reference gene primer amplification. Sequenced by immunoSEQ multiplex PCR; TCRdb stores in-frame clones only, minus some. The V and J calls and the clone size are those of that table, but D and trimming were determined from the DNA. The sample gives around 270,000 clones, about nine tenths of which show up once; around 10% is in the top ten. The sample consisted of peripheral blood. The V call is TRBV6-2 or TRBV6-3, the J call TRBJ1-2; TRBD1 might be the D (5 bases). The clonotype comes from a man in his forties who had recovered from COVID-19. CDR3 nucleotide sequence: TGTGCCAGCACCCCGCCAGGATCGGGACTCCGGACCTATGGCTACACCTTC. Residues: CASTPPGSGLRTYGYTF.